Presented here are 13 T cell receptor beta chains from one specimen sequenced in a study of cytomegalovirus exposure and HLA in healthy donors. The PCR employed 60 Vbeta primers together with 13 Jbeta primers. The assay was immunoSEQ multiplex PCR, and TCRdb's table has in-frame clones only and misses some. The data contain under 200,000 clones, around 79% of them singletons. The material sequenced was PBMCs. The receptor set was obtained from a man aged 18 to 30 in good health and CMV-seronegative.

The rearrangement uses TRBV9 and TRBJ2-3, with D perhaps matching TRBD1 (6 bases). The V and J ends lost 0 bases and 0 bases respectively, with 11 bases between them. The CDR3 spans 16 residues. Germline V gives CDR1 SGDLS, CDR2 YYNGEE. The CDR3 coding sequence is TGTGCCAGCAGCGTAGATGGGGGCGGTAGCACAGATACGCAGTATTTT. Its protein is CASSVDGGGSTDTQYF.

The chain carries TRBV5-6 and TRBJ1-5, with TRBD1 matching over 10 bases. The CDR3 loop spans 16 amino acids. CDR1 and CDR2 from the germline V gene are SGHDT and YYEEEE. J was trimmed by 4 bases and V by 1 base; bases with no gene match: 5. CDR3 coding DNA: TGTGCCAGCAGCTTGTGGCCGGGACAGGGGAATCAGCCCCAGCATTTT. Translating it yields CASSLWPGQGNQPQHF.

This chain joins TRBV4-3 and TRBJ2-2; D is possibly TRBD2 (6 bases). Germline loops: CDR1 LGHNA, CDR2 YSLEER. The V gene lost 2 bases and the J gene lost 5 bases, with 15 bases spanning the gap. This CDR3 has 16 residues. Written as DNA, the CDR3 is TGCGCCAGCAGCCAAAGTTTCGGAGGGCCGACCGGGGAGCTGTTTTTT. Its protein is CASSQSFGGPTGELFF.

This rearrangement joins TRBV11-2 to TRBJ2-6; 8 bases map to TRBD2. V lost 3 bases, J lost 4 bases, and 8 bases stayed unmatched. Germline CDR1 and CDR2: SGHAT and FQNNGV. CDR3 size: 17 residues. The CDR3 protein is CASSFPAGAPGANVLTF. The CDR3 bases are TGTGCCAGCAGCTTCCCAGCGGGAGCCCCGGGGGCCAACGTCCTGACTTTC.

The chain has TRBV2 and TRBJ2-3, with 9 bases identical to TRBD1. The CDR3 loop spans 16 amino acids. The germline V gene encodes CDR1 SNHLY and CDR2 FYNNEI. The ends lost 3 bases at V and 1 base at J; junction bases unmatched: 5. The CDR3 DNA follows: TGTGCCAGCAGTGACGGGACAGGGAAGGGCACAGATACGCAGTATTTT. Amino acid sequence: CASSDGTGKGTDTQYF. Combining the CDR3 with reference TRBV2 and TRBJ2-3 gives the whole variable domain EPEVTQTPSHQVTQMGQEVILRCVPISNHLYFYWYRQILGQKVEFLVSFYNNEISEKSEIFDDQFSVERPDGSNFTLKIRSTKLEDSAMYFCASSDGTGKGTDTQYFGPGTRLTVL.

The J gene is TRBJ1-5, the V gene TRBV11-2, with 8 bases matching TRBD1. From germline, CDR1 is SGHAT and CDR2 FQNNGV. The CDR3 sequence is 14 residues long. V lost 1 base, J lost 6 bases, and 2 bases stayed unmatched. In DNA, the CDR3 is TGTGCCAGCAGCTTAGGACAGGGGAGTCAGCCCCAGCATTTT. It codes for CASSLGQGSQPQHF.

The V gene is TRBV5-1, the J gene TRBJ2-4, with TRBD1 as a possible D gene (5 bases). The CDR3 sequence is 15 residues long. Germline CDR1 and CDR2: SGHRS and YFSETQ. V lost 0 bases and J 8 bases, leaving 15 bases between the germline ends. CDR3 sequence: CASSLVTGPGDIQYF. DNA for the CDR3: TGCGCCAGCAGCTTGGTAACAGGCCCAGGTGACATTCAGTACTTC.

This clone turned up a few times. This chain joins TRBV9 and TRBJ2-1; weak D call: TRBD2 (6 bases). Germline loops: CDR1 SGDLS, CDR2 YYNGEE. V dropped 0 bases and J dropped 4 bases, with 14 bases sitting between them. The CDR3 length is 16 residues. The CDR3 loop reads CASSVEEGGEYNEQFF. As DNA, the CDR3 is TGTGCCAGCAGCGTAGAAGAGGGAGGAGAGTACAATGAGCAGTTCTTC.

This clone was seen a handful of times. The rearrangement links TRBV2 to TRBJ2-3; D is ambiguous. This CDR3 is built from 15 residues. V gave up 5 bases and J gave up 6 bases, with 18 bases separating them. CDR1 and CDR2 from the germline V gene are SNHLY and FYNNEI. The CDR3 sequence: CASSPRLDFLDTQYF. The CDR3 DNA is TGTGCCAGCAGTCCCAGACTTGATTTCCTCGATACGCAGTATTTT. The whole variable domain, filled in from reference TRBV2 and TRBJ2-3, reads EPEVTQTPSHQVTQMGQEVILRCVPISNHLYFYWYRQILGQKVEFLVSFYNNEISEKSEIFDDQFSVERPDGSNFTLKIRSTKLEDSAMYFCASSPRLDFLDTQYFGPGTRLTVL.

This chain links TRBV6-5 with TRBJ1-2, with 7 bases aligning to TRBD1. Germline CDR1 reads MNHEY; CDR2 reads SVGAGI. The CDR3 consists of 14 residues. V trimming: 6 bases; J trimming: 8 bases; junction bases outside the gene matches: 12. Here the CDR3 reads CASRKPSQGDGYTF. The DNA of the CDR3 is TGTGCCAGCAGGAAACCGTCCCAGGGGGACGGCTACACCTTC.

This sequence joins TRBV9 and TRBJ2-3; D perhaps matches TRBD2 (6 bases). CDR3 length equals 15 residues. From germline, CDR1 is SGDLS and CDR2 YYNGEE. Trimming took 4 bases from V and 0 from J, leaving 12 bases between them. The CDR3 sequence is CASSPRSGSTDTQYF. The CDR3, as DNA: TGTGCCAGCAGCCCAAGGAGCGGGAGCACAGATACGCAGTATTTT.

Only a few counts were recorded for this clone. The junction departs from germline at one end; a sequencing error may be responsible. The chain couples TRBV7-9 to TRBJ1-3; a weak D match, TRBD1 (5 bases). The germline V gene encodes CDR1 SEHNR and CDR2 FQNEAQ (reference sequence). This CDR3 region has 13 residues. As DNA, the CDR3 is TGTTCCAGCCAAGGAGGGGTGGCAAACACCATATATTTT. This encodes CSSQGGVANTIYF.

The J gene is TRBJ2-5, the V gene TRBV4-3; D remains unclear. Trimming removed 1 base from V and 3 bases from J, with 9 bases in between. CDR1 is LGHNA, CDR2 YSLEER, per germline. The CDR3 runs 14 residues. The CDR3 region is CASSQVAEEETQYF. The CDR3 DNA sequence: TGCGCCAGCAGCCAAGTCGCAGAAGAAGAGACCCAGTACTTC.